This T cell receptor beta chain was identified during a study of cytomegalovirus exposure and HLA in healthy donors. With 60 Vbeta and 13 Jbeta primers, the PCR was carried out. Only in-frame clones appear in the TCRdb table, and some are missing; sequencing was by immunoSEQ multiplex PCR. The table records tens of thousands of clones, approximately 80% of them present only once. The CDR3 runs to 13 residues. V gave up 4 bases and J gave up 10 bases, with 11 bases separating them. Germline V CDR1 and CDR2: SNHLY, FYNNEI. The gene calls are TRBV2 and TRBJ1-6, with D hard to call. The specimen sequenced was PBMCs. The source is a young man in good health and CMV-seronegative. The CDR3: CASSGRSESPLHF. The CDR3 region has the DNA TGTGCCAGCAGTGGGAGATCTGAGTCACCCCTCCACTTT.